What follows are 28 T cell receptor beta chains derived from one specimen sequenced in a study of T-cell reconstitution after alpha-beta-depleted transplantation in children. Library preparation (for TCRbeta) was performed with unique molecular identifiers. TCRdb reprocessed the PCR reads via MiXCR and lists one record per CDR3 protein. The sample has roughly 300,000 distinct CDR3 sequences, roughly 12% seen once. Sequencing was performed on peripheral blood, taken 180 days after TCRalphabeta/CD19-depleted stem cell transplant. Every receptor here comes from a male patient under 10 years old who had a stem cell transplant for chronic granulomatous disease, so the T cells may come from the graft donor.

Comment on this clonotype: The junction departs from the called germline gene at one end, perhaps through a read error. The V call is TRBV5-1, the J call TRBJ2-7; 8 nucleotides match TRBD1. CDR1 and CDR2 from the germline V gene are SGHRS and YFSETQ. The CDR3 is 17 residues long. CDR3 sequence: CASSLVQVDRVTYERSF. The CDR3 region has the DNA TGCGCCAGCAGCTTGGTGCAGGTGGACAGGGTAACCTACGAGCGGTCCTTC.

This clonotype has at least ten counts. This chain connects TRBV4-1 to TRBJ2-1; 11 positions match TRBD2. The ends lost 0 bases at V and 0 bases at J; junction bases unmatched: 10. The CDR3 totals 20 residues. Germline V gene lookup returns CDR1 MGHRA and CDR2 YSYEKL. CDR3 in DNA: TGCGCCAGCAGCCAAGATTCGGGACTAGCGGCTCCTAGCTCCTACAATGAGCAGTTCTTC. Translated: CASSQDSGLAAPSSYNEQFF.

On this clonotype: Just one base apart from a much larger clone, this may be a read error. The chain has TRBV6-5 and TRBJ1-4; 8 bases map to TRBD1. Trimming at V came to 0 bases and at J to 3 bases, leaving 6 bases not matched to a gene. The V gene's germline CDR1 is MNHEY and CDR2 SVGAGI. There are 17 residues in the CDR3. In nucleotides, the CDR3 is TGTGCCAGCAGTTACTCTTCCAGGGGGCCAGCTAATGAAAAACTGTTTTTT. Translation gives CASSYSSRGPANEKLFF.

This clonotype was detected ten times or more. This chain joins TRBV5-1 and TRBJ2-7, with D perhaps TRBD2 (6 bases). Trimming stripped 3 bases from V and 5 bases from J, with 21 bases between. There are 16 residues in the CDR3. Looked up from germline, CDR1 is SGHRS and CDR2 is YFSETQ. CDR3 protein: CASSWGKAGRSHEQYF. The CDR3 nucleotides read TGCGCCAGCAGCTGGGGGAAGGCGGGACGGAGCCACGAGCAGTACTTC.

This clonotype was detected many times. This chain uses TRBV10-3 with TRBJ2-5; D gene unclear. This CDR3 comprises 12 residues. Germline V gene lookup returns CDR1 ENHRY and CDR2 SYGVKD. V was shortened by 0 bases and J by 5 bases, with 4 bases between the two germline ends. DNA for the CDR3: TGTGCCATCAGTGAGTCTGTCGAGACCCAGTACTTC. Amino acids: CAISESVETQYF.

With regard to this clonotype: Possible read error: a much larger clone is one base away. The V and J genes are TRBV19 and TRBJ2-3, with 12 bases lining up with TRBD2. Germline V gives CDR1 LNHDA, CDR2 SQIVND (reference sequence). The CDR3 totals 16 residues. CDR3 amino acids: CASSILAGGPTDTPYF. In DNA form, the CDR3 reads TGTGCCAGTAGTATCCTAGCGGGAGGGCCGACAGATACGCCGTATTTT. Full variable domain (missing parts from reference TRBV19 and TRBJ2-3): DGGITQSPKYLFRKEGQNVTLSCEQNLNHDAMYWYRQDPGQGLRLIYYSQIVNDFQKGDIAEGYSVSREKKESFPLTVTSAQKNPTAFYLCASSILAGGPTDTPYFGPGTRLTVL.

In this sample, this clonotype turned up many times. The V gene is TRBV5-1, the J gene TRBJ2-1; the match to TRBD1 covers 10 bases. The CDR3 is made up of 15 amino acids. Germline V gene lookup returns CDR1 SGHRS and CDR2 YFSETQ. J lost 2 bases, V lost 4 bases, and 3 bases had no gene match. CDR3 DNA: TGCGCCAGCAGCCTTGGGACAGGGGCCTACAATGAGCAGTTCTTC. This encodes CASSLGTGAYNEQFF.

This clonotype showed up just a few times. The chain employs TRBV6-1 and TRBJ2-1; 8 bases are a match to TRBD2. Looked up from germline, CDR1 is MNHNS and CDR2 is SASEGT. Unmatched junction bases numbered 6, after V lost 4 bases and J lost 4 bases. CDR3 length: 15 amino acids. The CDR3 region is CASSVSGEGYNEQFF. The CDR3 DNA follows: TGTGCCAGCAGTGTTAGCGGGGAAGGATACAATGAGCAGTTCTTC.

This clonotype was counted ten times or more. The chain uses TRBV5-6 and TRBJ1-1; D remains unclear. Germline CDR1 SGHDT, CDR2 YYEEEE. Trimming removed 6 bases at V and 1 base at J, with 13 bases between. The CDR3 consists of 14 residues. The CDR3 DNA sequence: TGTGCCAGCACCCGGAGAAGGGAGAACACTGAAGCTTTCTTT. Its translation: CASTRRRENTEAFF.

To note about this clonotype: The junction departs from germline at one end; a sequencing error may be responsible. The chain has TRBV7-3 and TRBJ2-5; 7 bases agree with TRBD1. The CDR3 sequence is 13 residues long. From germline, CDR1 is SGHTA and CDR2 FQGTGA. In DNA, the CDR3 is TGTGCCAGCAGCAGGGGACAGCAAGATACCCAGTACTTC. Amino acid sequence: CASSRGQQDTQYF.

Note on this clonotype: A much more abundant neighbour one base away suggests this may be a read error. The chain is built from TRBV20-1 and TRBJ2-7; the D is unclear. Germline V gives CDR1 DFQATT, CDR2 SNEGSKA (reference sequence). The CDR3 extends over 12 amino acids. The CDR3 loop reads CGANSPPYEQYF. CDR3 in DNA: TGCGGTGCTAACAGCCCACCCTACGAGCAGTACTTC.

This clonotype was seen ten or more times. The chain links TRBV28 to TRBJ1-2, with TRBD1 identical over 7 bases. The CDR3 spans 17 residues. The germline V gene encodes CDR1 MDHEN and CDR2 SYDVKM. V shed 7 bases and J 5 bases; nucleotides not matched to a gene: 19. The CDR3 DNA is TGTGCCAGCAACGTTTTCGGGACGGACAGGCGACAATATGGCTACACCTTC. It specifies CASNVFGTDRRQYGYTF.

This clonotype was detected a few times. J is TRBJ2-1 and V is TRBV30; 8 bases are shared with TRBD1. CDR1 is GTSNPN and CDR2 is SVGIG in the germline V gene (reference sequence). Unmatched junction bases numbered 6, after V lost 7 bases and J lost 4 bases. The CDR3 is made up of 13 amino acids. The CDR3 protein is CAFWTGTYNEQFF. As DNA, the CDR3 is TGTGCCTTTTGGACAGGGACTTACAATGAGCAGTTCTTC.

This clonotype has a count of ten or more. This chain links TRBV7-9 with TRBJ2-7, with TRBD2 matching 8 bases. This CDR3 comprises 16 residues. V shed 3 bases, J shed 0 bases, and the junction held 7 bases outside the gene matches. CDR1 and CDR2 (germline): SEHNR, FQNEAQ (reference sequence). CDR3 amino acids: CASSFQAGVSSYEQYF. In nucleotides, the CDR3 is TGTGCCAGCAGCTTTCAAGCGGGAGTAAGCTCCTACGAGCAGTACTTC.

This clonotype has at least ten counts. The rearrangement links TRBV20-1 to TRBJ2-3; the D gene is possibly TRBD2 (5 bases). The CDR3 extends over 17 amino acids. Trimming shortened V by 6 bases and J by 0 bases, and 22 bases separated the two germline ends. Germline V gene data show CDR1 as DFQATT and CDR2 as SNEGSKA (reference sequence). CDR3 amino acids: CSARRVRGVPSTDTQYF. The DNA for the CDR3 is TGCAGTGCGCGGCGGGTCCGAGGAGTTCCTAGCACAGATACGCAGTATTTT.

The chain is built from TRBV28 and TRBJ1-2; unclear D gene. The germline V gene encodes CDR1 MDHEN and CDR2 SYDVKM. CDR3 length: 16 residues. V lost 6 bases and J lost 4, with 21 bases in between. The CDR3 nucleotides are TGTGCCAGCAGCCCCTACCTGTCGATGGATTCCTATGGCTACACCTTC. This translates into CASSPYLSMDSYGYTF.

Turning to this clonotype: A much bigger clone sits one base away, suggesting this may be a read error. The chain couples TRBV29-1 to TRBJ2-1; 10 bases agree with TRBD2. The CDR3 is 15 residues long. Germline V CDR1 and CDR2: SQVTM, ANQGSEA. The CDR3 nucleotides are TGCAGCGTCCCTCCCCTAGCGGGAGACTACAATGAGCAGTCCTTC. As protein: CSVPPLAGDYNEQSF.

This clonotype was recorded many times. The CDR3 region is CAISESNGVETQYF. Written as DNA, the CDR3 is TGTGCCATCAGTGAGTCGAATGGGGTGGAGACCCAGTACTTC. The chain recombines TRBV10-3 with TRBJ2-5; D is uncertain. This CDR3 has 14 amino acids. From germline, CDR1 is ENHRY and CDR2 SYGVKD. V lost 0 bases, J lost 5 bases, and 10 bases lay in between.

Ten or more counts support this clonotype. The chain carries TRBV4-3 and TRBJ1-2, with D possibly matching TRBD1 (5 bases). V was cut by 0 bases and J by 3 bases, with 11 bases left in between. Germline V gene data show CDR1 as LGHNA and CDR2 as YSLEER. The CDR3 has 15 amino acids. CDR3 loop: CASSQDLGGDYGYTF. Written as DNA, the CDR3 is TGCGCCAGCAGCCAAGACCTGGGAGGGGACTATGGCTACACCTTC.

This clonotype has ten or more counts. The chain has TRBV28 and TRBJ1-2; D unresolved. This CDR3 region has 19 residues. V gave up 4 bases and J gave up 5 bases, with 29 bases separating them. The germline V gene encodes CDR1 MDHEN and CDR2 SYDVKM. The CDR3 nucleotides read TGTGCCAGCAGTTCCAATCGCCCGCGGTTAGGCGAAACAGTATATGGCTACACCTTC. This codes for CASSSNRPRLGETVYGYTF.

This clonotype appeared a single time. A clone one base away is much larger, so this may be a read error. The CDR3 reads CSVERGSQKTQYF. In nucleotides, the CDR3 is TGCAGCGTTGAGCGAGGGAGTCAAAAGACCCAGTACTTC. The chain combines TRBV29-1 with TRBJ2-5, with D possibly matching TRBD2 (5 bases). The V gene's germline CDR1 is SQVTM and CDR2 ANQGSEA. The V and J ends lost 3 bases and 6 bases respectively, with 14 bases between them. The CDR3 runs to 13 residues.

Of note for this clonotype: A read error may be the cause here, since a much bigger clone is one base away. V is TRBV11-2 and J is TRBJ2-7, with D possibly being TRBD1 (5 bases). The CDR3 totals 16 residues. Germline values: CDR1 SGHAT, CDR2 FQNNGV. For the CDR3, the DNA is TGTGCCAGCAGCTTAGTAGGCCAGGGCAGGAGCTACGGGCAGTACTTC. It codes for CASSLVGQGRSYGQYF.

This clonotype showed up many times. This chain joins TRBV20-1 and TRBJ2-1, with 11 bases fitting TRBD2. The CDR3 sequence is 16 residues long. V was clipped by 6 bases and J by 0 bases; unmatched bases: 7. Germline loops: CDR1 DFQATT, CDR2 SNEGSKA (reference sequence). Written as DNA, the CDR3 is TGCAGTGCCAGCCCCGGACTAGCGGGCTCCTACAATGAGCAGTTCTTC. Its translation: CSASPGLAGSYNEQFF.

Comment on this clonotype: A much more abundant neighbour one base away suggests this may be a read error. V is TRBV20-1 and J is TRBJ2-7; D gene ambiguous. CDR3 length equals 14 residues. The germline CDR1 and CDR2 sequences are DFQATT and SNEGSKA (reference sequence). The CDR3 sequence: CRARVNIRSGEQYF. The CDR3 DNA reads TGCAGAGCTAGAGTAAATATAAGGTCGGGTGAGCAGTACTTC.

This clonotype occurred once. Just one base apart from a much larger clone, this may be a read error. The CDR3 carries no conserved terminal phenylalanine or tryptophan, so it likely arises from a read error. The V gene is TRBV5-1, the J gene TRBJ2-7, with unresolved D. The CDR3 contains 13 residues. Germline CDR1 is SGHRS and CDR2 is YFSETQ. V was cut by 7 bases and J by 5 bases, with 16 bases left in between. In nucleotides, the CDR3 is TGCGCCAGCTCTATTTTAGGAACCCACGAGCAGTACTAC. Residues: CASSILGTHEQYY.

This clonotype was seen repeatedly, ten times or more. The V gene is TRBV7-7, the J gene TRBJ1-5; a weak D match, TRBD1 (5 bases). The CDR3 is 17 residues long. The V and J ends lost 3 bases and 0 bases respectively, with 15 bases between them. Germline CDR1 is SSHAT and CDR2 is FNYEAQ (reference sequence). The CDR3 is CASSFRAWGDSNQPQHF. For the CDR3, the DNA is TGTGCCAGCAGCTTCCGCGCGTGGGGCGATAGCAATCAGCCCCAGCATTTT.

This clonotype appeared once. The chain employs TRBV29-1 and TRBJ1-2; D gene uncertain. Germline CDR1 is SQVTM and CDR2 is ANQGSEA. The germline V and J ends were trimmed by 2 bases and 5 bases, with 9 bases remaining between them. The CDR3 is 12 amino acids. In nucleotides, the CDR3 is TGCAGCGTTGAATTGTGGGGTTATGGCTACACCTTC. It yields the protein CSVELWGYGYTF.

Of note for this clonotype: It may be a read error: a sequence one base away is much more abundant. The chain joins TRBV9 to TRBJ2-6; D may be TRBD1 or TRBD2 (6 bases each). This CDR3 has 15 amino acids. The germline V gene encodes CDR1 SGDLS and CDR2 YYNGEE. The CDR3 sequence: CASSEGGSGSNVLTF. The CDR3 DNA reads as TGTGCCAGCAGCGAGGGGGGTTCTGGGTCCAACGTCCTGACTTTC.